These 19 T cell receptor beta chains were all obtained from the same sample, sequenced in a study of PD-L1 blockade in urothelial cancer. TCRdb's table, derived via immunoSEQ multiplex PCR, lists solely in-frame clones and lacks some. The repertoire holds approximately 20,000 clones, with about 93% as singletons. Time point defined: peripheral blood 6 weeks after treatment start. Material: PBMCs, obtained around atezolizumab (anti-PD-L1) treatment. All receptors derive from a woman in her sixties with urothelial cancer.

The rearrangement uses TRBV9 and TRBJ1-1; TRBD1 aligns across 7 bases. The J segment lost 3 bases and the V segment lost 3 bases, leaving 2 bases of the junction unmatched. The CDR3 sequence is 13 residues long. CDR1 is SGDLS and CDR2 is YYNGEE in the germline V gene. The DNA for the CDR3 is TGTGCCAGCAGCGGAACAGGGGACACTGAAGCTTTCTTT. It encodes CASSGTGDTEAFF.

CDR3 loop: CAINNLAGVEQYF. CDR3 nucleotides: TGTGCCATCAATAACCTAGCGGGAGTCGAGCAGTACTTC. The chain has TRBV10-3 and TRBJ2-7; 10 bases match TRBD2. Per germline, CDR1 ENHRY and CDR2 SYGVKD. The CDR3 has 13 amino acids. V lost 7 bases and J lost 6; bases outside the gene matches: 6.

This clone was seen only a few times. The chain links TRBV5-1 to TRBJ2-1; the match to TRBD2 covers 9 bases. Looked up from germline, CDR1 is SGHRS and CDR2 is YFSETQ. Germline trimming cut 2 bases from V and 9 bases from J; bases unmatched to any gene: 6. CDR3 size: 14 residues. CDR3 in amino acids: CASSFGGRAAEQFF. As DNA, the CDR3 is TGCGCCAGCAGCTTCGGCGGGAGGGCAGCTGAGCAGTTCTTC.

The chain is built from TRBV5-4 and TRBJ1-1, with unresolved D. Trimming left V 3 bases short and J 1 base short, with 10 bases between. Germline V gene lookup returns CDR1 SGHNT and CDR2 YYREEE (reference sequence). The CDR3 sequence is 14 residues long. CDR3 sequence: CASSSEQPNTEAFF. The CDR3 bases are TGTGCCAGCAGCTCTGAACAGCCGAACACTGAAGCTTTCTTT.

This chain uses TRBV6-4 with TRBJ1-1; the match to TRBD1 covers 7 bases. V dropped 8 bases and J dropped 2; count of bases not matched to a gene: 5. CDR1 and CDR2 from the germline V gene are MRHNA and SNTAGT. There are 13 residues in the CDR3. The CDR3: CASDGQDNTEAFF. The DNA of the CDR3 is TGTGCCAGCGATGGACAGGATAACACTGAAGCTTTCTTT.

In the case of this clone: Relative to the germline gene, one junction end is altered; a read error may explain this. The chain recombines TRBV6-1 with TRBJ2-1; 9 positions agree with TRBD2. Germline V lookup: CDR1 MNHNS, CDR2 SASEGT. The CDR3 totals 12 residues. This CDR3 reads CASSELLAGCVF. CDR3 DNA: TGTGCCAGCAGTGAACTGCTAGCGGGATGTGTCTTC.

The chain employs TRBV29-1 and TRBJ1-1; 7 bases line up with TRBD1. The CDR3 is made up of 15 amino acids. CDR1 SQVTM and CDR2 ANQGSEA come from the germline V gene. J gave up 1 base and V 6 bases, and 11 bases lay outside the gene matches. The CDR3 DNA follows: TGCAGCGTCGACTCACCGGGACAGACGAACACTGAAGCTTTCTTT. Its translation: CSVDSPGQTNTEAFF.

This chain connects TRBV29-1 to TRBJ2-7, with TRBD1 matching 9 bases. The CDR3 totals 13 residues. Germline trimming cut 7 bases from V and 6 bases from J; bases unmatched to any gene: 10. Looked up from germline, CDR1 is SQVTM and CDR2 is ANQGSEA. CDR3 in DNA: TGCAGCGCCCGCGGGGGACAGGGAGTCGAGCAGTACTTC. It is translated as CSARGGQGVEQYF.

CDR3 sequence: CASSPGADTQYF. The CDR3 nucleotides read TGTGCCAGCAGCCCGGGGGCAGATACGCAGTATTTT. The genes are TRBV6-1 and TRBJ2-3, with D maybe TRBD2 (6 bases). Germline V CDR1 and CDR2: MNHNS, SASEGT. The CDR3 covers 12 residues. V was shortened by 6 bases and J by 4 bases, with 8 bases between the two germline ends.

The chain employs TRBV7-9 and TRBJ1-5; perhaps TRBD1 as D (6 bases). Germline CDR1 reads SEHNR; CDR2 reads FQNEAQ (reference sequence). CDR3 length: 15 residues. V was pared by 5 bases and J by 0 bases, with 11 bases between. The CDR3 here is CASSAGQNSNQPQHF. The CDR3 DNA follows: TGTGCCAGCAGCGCCGGACAGAATAGCAATCAGCCCCAGCATTTT. The variable domain in full, with the rest retrieved from reference TRBV7-9 and TRBJ1-5, is DTGVSQNPRHKITKRGQNVTFRCDPISEHNRLYWYRQTLGQGPEFLTYFQNEAQLEKSRLLSDRFSAERPKGSFSTLEIQRTEQGDSAMYLCASSAGQNSNQPQHFGDGTRLSIL.

This clone came up once. This chain's CDR3 is CASSSRWGGRTVDTQYF. DNA of the CDR3: TGTGCCAGCAGTTCCCGCTGGGGCGGGAGAACTGTAGATACGCAGTATTTT. This chain uses TRBV27 with TRBJ2-3; TRBD2 matches at 7 bases. The CDR3 loop spans 17 amino acids. Germline CDR1 and CDR2: MNHEY and SMNVEV (reference sequence). The junction had 15 bases not matched to a gene; V was cut back by 4 bases and J by 5 bases.

The chain carries TRBV6-1 and TRBJ1-3; D might be TRBD1 (5 bases). Germline V gene data show CDR1 as MNHNS and CDR2 as SASEGT. The CDR3 runs 14 residues. Trimming took 5 bases from V and 4 from J, leaving 12 bases between them. CDR3 in amino acids: CASSSGGIGNTIYF. The DNA for the CDR3 is TGTGCCAGCAGTAGCGGGGGGATAGGAAACACCATATATTTT.

This chain joins TRBV7-2 and TRBJ2-7, with D tentatively TRBD1 (6 bases). Germline assignment: CDR1 SGHTA and CDR2 FQGNSA. Trimming cost V 5 bases and J 6 bases, with 17 bases left between them. The CDR3 loop spans 14 amino acids. The DNA for the CDR3 is TGTGCCAGCAGCCCTACGGGACAAAGATCCGAGCAGTACTTC. It specifies CASSPTGQRSEQYF.

This chain links TRBV7-2 with TRBJ2-1; D is possibly TRBD2 (7 bases). Trimming removed 1 base from V and 3 bases from J, with 13 bases in between. CDR3 size: 16 residues. The germline CDR1 and CDR2 sequences are SGHTA and FQGNSA. CDR3 protein: CASSLGGGAVYNEQFF. The CDR3 nucleotides are TGTGCCAGCAGCTTAGGTGGGGGGGCAGTCTACAATGAGCAGTTCTTC.

The V and J genes are TRBV14 and TRBJ2-7; TRBD1 might be the D (6 bases). V was shortened by 4 bases and J by 2 bases, with 18 bases between the two germline ends. The CDR3 has 16 amino acids. Germline lookup yields CDR1 SGHDN and CDR2 FVKESK. The CDR3: CASSPLRGTLAYEQYF. The CDR3 coding sequence is TGTGCCAGCAGCCCCCTACGTGGGACACTCGCCTACGAGCAGTACTTC.

The chain joins TRBV21-1 to TRBJ2-7; the D call TRBD2 from the table was never checked on the DNA. TRBV21-1 is noted as a pseudogene. This CDR3 is 14 amino acids long. DNA for the CDR3: TGTGCCAGCATATTTAGCGGGAGGGCGGGAGAGCAGTACTTC. Translating gives CASIFSGRAGEQYF.

The chain is built from TRBV7-8 and TRBJ1-1; tentative D call: TRBD1 (6 bases). Germline CDR1 SGHVS, CDR2 FQNEAQ. CDR3 length: 13 amino acids. Trimming stripped 4 bases from V and 8 bases from J, with 14 bases between. In DNA, the CDR3 is TGTGCCAGCAGCTCAAAGAGGGGGGGCGAAGCTTTCTTT. It translates to CASSSKRGGEAFF.

The rearrangement joins TRBV7-7 to TRBJ2-5; 14 bases agree with TRBD2. Germline CDR1 is SSHAT and CDR2 is FNYEAQ (reference sequence). With 1 base clipped from V and 5 bases from J, the junction kept 3 bases outside the gene matches. There are 16 residues in the CDR3. The CDR3 region is CASSLGLAGGYETQYF. CDR3 sequence (DNA): TGTGCCAGCAGCTTAGGACTAGCGGGAGGGTATGAGACCCAGTACTTC.

J is TRBJ2-1 and V is TRBV27; 11 bases match TRBD2. The CDR3 length is 15 residues. V lost 6 bases to trimming and J lost 9 bases; unmatched junction nucleotides: 10. CDR1 is MNHEY and CDR2 is SMNVEV in the germline V gene (reference sequence). The CDR3 coding sequence is TGTGCCAGCAGCAGGGGACTAGCGGCGTCTCGTGAGCAGTTCTTC. Protein: CASSRGLAASREQFF.